The 28 T cell receptor beta chains below come from one sample, sequenced in a study of shared clonotypes between healthy human individuals. Assay used: immunoSEQ multiplex PCR; TCRdb lists only in-frame clones, some missing. The sample carries roughly 1.4 million clones, around 98.5% recorded once. The sample consisted of naive CD4+ T cells sorted from blood. Subset meaning: CD45RA+ positively selected. These receptors all stem from a man in his thirties or forties in good health.

The chain recombines TRBV5-1 with TRBJ2-3; 7 bases match TRBD2. Germline V gene sequence: CDR1 SGHRS, CDR2 YFSETQ. V was clipped by 1 base and J by 2 bases; unmatched bases: 7. This CDR3 has 16 amino acids. DNA of the CDR3: TGCGCCAGCAGCTTGATCGCTAGCGGTACCACAGATACGCAGTATTTT. Protein product: CASSLIASGTTDTQYF.

V gene TRBV5-1 combines with J gene TRBJ2-5; D unresolved. Germline V gene lookup returns CDR1 SGHRS and CDR2 YFSETQ. Trimming took 4 bases from V and 7 from J, leaving 17 bases between them. The CDR3 sequence is 14 residues long. The DNA of the CDR3 is TGCGCCAGCAGCGGATCAATGTTGGGAACGACCCAGTACTTC. The encoded protein is CASSGSMLGTTQYF.

This chain uses TRBV25-1 with TRBJ2-7; D tentatively reads TRBD1 or TRBD2 (6 bases each). This CDR3 is 14 amino acids long. V was cut by 4 bases and J by 3 bases, with 13 bases left in between. Germline V gene data show CDR1 as MGHDK and CDR2 as SYGVNS. The CDR3 protein is CASSGRGDRYEQYF. The CDR3 DNA reads as TGTGCCAGCAGTGGGAGGGGGGACCGCTACGAGCAGTACTTC.

The gene calls are TRBV2 and TRBJ2-2, with TRBD2 matching over 12 bases. Looked up from germline, CDR1 is SNHLY and CDR2 is FYNNEI. J gave up 6 bases and V 5 bases, and 7 bases lay outside the gene matches. This CDR3 has 16 amino acids. The CDR3 is CASSLRLAGAPGELFF. The CDR3 DNA is TGTGCCAGCAGTCTACGACTAGCGGGAGCTCCCGGGGAGCTGTTTTTT. Filled out from reference TRBV2 and TRBJ2-2, the complete variable domain reads EPEVTQTPSHQVTQMGQEVILRCVPISNHLYFYWYRQILGQKVEFLVSFYNNEISEKSEIFDDQFSVERPDGSNFTLKIRSTKLEDSAMYFCASSLRLAGAPGELFFGEGSRLTVL.

The chain has TRBV12-2 and TRBJ2-7. TRBV12-2 is described as a pseudogene. The CDR3 sequence is 11 residues long. The CDR3 sequence: CASLKFDEQYF. DNA for the CDR3: TGTGCAAGTCTCAAATTCGACGAGCAGTACTTC.

This chain links TRBV18 with TRBJ2-4; TRBD1 matches 7 bases. Germline V gives CDR1 KGHSH, CDR2 LQKENI. CDR3 length: 16 residues. V was clipped by 3 bases and J by 3 bases; unmatched bases: 8. CDR3 region: CASSPRLGQNKNIQYF. In nucleotides, the CDR3 is TGTGCCAGCTCACCCCGTCTGGGACAGAACAAAAACATTCAGTACTTC.

This sequence joins TRBV5-1 and TRBJ2-7; TRBD1 aligns across 7 bases. Germline V lookup: CDR1 SGHRS, CDR2 YFSETQ. Germline trimming cut 4 bases from V and 1 base from J; bases unmatched to any gene: 11. This CDR3 region has 16 residues. The CDR3 bases are TGCGCCAGCAGCGTGACAGGGTCGGTCGGGTCCTACGAGCAGTACTTC. Its protein product is CASSVTGSVGSYEQYF.

Note on this clone: The sample holds other DNA sequences that translate to the same CDR3. The chain combines TRBV18 with TRBJ1-2; 9 bases agree with TRBD1. This CDR3 is 15 amino acids long. Germline V lookup: CDR1 KGHSH, CDR2 LQKENI. Trimming removed 0 bases from V and 3 bases from J; junction bases left unmatched: 2. CDR3 region: CASSPPGQGDYGYTF. CDR3 nucleotides: TGTGCCAGCTCACCACCGGGACAGGGAGACTATGGCTACACCTTC.

This clone was seen a single time. Additional DNA sequences in this sample encode the identical CDR3. The chain has TRBV15 and TRBJ2-1; no definite D call. Trimming took 1 base from V and 0 from J, leaving 13 bases between them. Looked up from germline, CDR1 is LNHNV and CDR2 is YYDKDF (reference sequence). The CDR3 is 17 amino acids. The CDR3 nucleotides read TGTGCCACCAGCAGAGTTAAGGGCGGCAGCTCCTACAATGAGCAGTTCTTC. Protein: CATSRVKGGSSYNEQFF.

The sample holds one count of this clone. V usage is TRBV7-2 and J usage is TRBJ1-5; D unresolved. The V gene's germline CDR1 is SGHTA and CDR2 FQGNSA. The CDR3 contains 14 residues. V gave up 1 base and J gave up 3 bases, with 7 bases separating them. For the CDR3, the DNA is TGTGCCAGCAGCTTAGGGCCGATCAATCAGCCCCAGCATTTT. Encoded protein: CASSLGPINQPQHF.

The CDR3 coding sequence is TGCGCCAGCAGCCAATTAAGGGACACCGGGGAGCTGTTTTTT. Its translation is CASSQLRDTGELFF. The J gene is TRBJ2-2, the V gene TRBV4-1; D is undetermined. Trimming left V 2 bases short and J 3 bases short, with 7 bases between. This CDR3 has 14 amino acids. Germline V gives CDR1 MGHRA, CDR2 YSYEKL.

This clone was detected once. This chain connects TRBV11-2 to TRBJ2-7, with D perhaps TRBD2 (6 bases). The CDR3 has 15 residues. V was pared by 6 bases and J by 3 bases, with 18 bases between. Germline V gene sequence: CDR1 SGHAT, CDR2 FQNNGV. DNA for the CDR3: TGTGCCAGCAGGAGTTACCGGGACTTTTACTACGAGCAGTACTTC. It codes for CASRSYRDFYYEQYF. Complete variable domain (other parts from reference TRBV11-2 and TRBJ2-7): EAGVAQSPRYKIIEKRQSVAFWCNPISGHATLYWYQQILGQGPKLLIQFQNNGVVDDSQLPKDRFSAERLKGVDSTLKIQPAKLEDSAVYLCASRSYRDFYYEQYFGPGTRLTVT.

This clone was observed a single time. The chain employs TRBV7-9 and TRBJ2-7, with 8 bases identical to TRBD2. V shed 3 bases, J shed 4 bases, and the junction held 11 bases outside the gene matches. Germline CDR1 reads SEHNR; CDR2 reads FQNEAQ (reference sequence). There are 16 residues in the CDR3. CDR3 nucleotides: TGTGCCAGCAGCTTTAAAGCGGGAGTGGGGCGGTACGAGCAGTACTTC. Protein sequence: CASSFKAGVGRYEQYF.

The genes are TRBV6-5 and TRBJ1-4; D not resolved. This CDR3 is 14 amino acids long. Trimming shortened V by 6 bases and J by 0 bases, and 8 bases separated the two germline ends. Germline lookup yields CDR1 MNHEY and CDR2 SVGAGI. In DNA, the CDR3 is TGTGCCAGCAGGGATCGTGCAACTAATGAAAAACTGTTTTTT. As protein: CASRDRATNEKLFF.

This rearrangement joins TRBV30 to TRBJ1-2; D gene unclear. Germline lookup yields CDR1 GTSNPN and CDR2 SVGIG (reference sequence). This CDR3 spans 13 amino acids. Trimming shortened V by 4 bases and J by 6 bases, and 15 bases separated the two germline ends. The CDR3 nucleotides read TGTGCCTGGAATGTGGGGATTCTAGATGGCTACACCTTC. Translated: CAWNVGILDGYTF.

This clone was seen only once. This chain uses TRBV27 with TRBJ2-6, with D uncertain. CDR3 size: 16 residues. V lost 5 bases, J lost 2 bases, and 13 bases lay in between. The germline V gene has CDR1 MNHEY and CDR2 SMNVEV (reference sequence). This CDR3 reads CASSPVWPPGANVLTF. As DNA, the CDR3 is TGTGCCAGCAGTCCCGTGTGGCCGCCTGGGGCCAACGTCCTGACTTTC.

The chain recombines TRBV6-1 with TRBJ2-7, with D perhaps TRBD1 (5 bases). CDR1 and CDR2 (germline): MNHNS, SASEGT. Trimming left V 7 bases short and J 3 bases short, with 19 bases between. The CDR3 totals 15 residues. The CDR3 loop reads CASTLGGATIYEQYF. For the CDR3, the DNA is TGTGCCAGCACGCTCGGTGGGGCCACCATCTACGAGCAGTACTTC.

This chain links TRBV9 with TRBJ1-3; D remains unclear. The CDR3 length is 15 residues. Germline lookup yields CDR1 SGDLS and CDR2 YYNGEE. With 3 bases removed from V and 0 bases from J, the gap between germline ends came to 10 bases. CDR3 DNA sequence: TGTGCCAGCAGCGACCAGCCAGTCTCTGGAAACACCATATATTTT. Translation gives CASSDQPVSGNTIYF.

The chain is built from TRBV21-1 and TRBJ1-5; TRBD1 reflects the table's D call only, with no check against the DNA. TRBV21-1 has pseudogene status. The CDR3 consists of 13 residues. The CDR3: CARGVYSNQPQHF. The CDR3 bases are TGTGCCAGAGGGGTGTATAGCAATCAGCCCCAGCATTTT.

The chain is built from TRBV7-9 and TRBJ2-5; D possibly uses TRBD1 or TRBD2 (5 bases each). The ends were cut back, 5 bases at V and 4 bases at J, with 8 bases in the middle. The CDR3 totals 12 residues. CDR1 and CDR2 (germline): SEHNR, FQNEAQ (reference sequence). The CDR3 here is CASSRDRETQYF. The DNA of the CDR3 is TGTGCCAGCAGCCGGGACCGAGAGACCCAGTACTTC. Combining the CDR3 with reference TRBV7-9 and TRBJ2-5 gives the whole variable domain DTGVSQNPRHKITKRGQNVTFRCDPISEHNRLYWYRQTLGQGPEFLTYFQNEAQLEKSRLLSDRFSAERPKGSFSTLEIQRTEQGDSAMYLCASSRDRETQYFGPGTRLLVL.

Turning to this clone: The same CDR3 is also encoded by other DNA sequences in this sample. This sequence joins TRBV10-3 and TRBJ2-3; no reliable D call. The V gene lost 2 bases and the J gene lost 4 bases, with 4 bases spanning the gap. CDR3 length: 12 residues. Germline lookup yields CDR1 ENHRY and CDR2 SYGVKD. The CDR3 bases are TGTGCCATCAGTGAGGTCGCAGATACGCAGTATTTT. This encodes CAISEVADTQYF.

The J gene is TRBJ2-7, the V gene TRBV27, with 10 positions matching TRBD2. The CDR3 totals 18 residues. The V and J ends lost 1 base and 0 bases, in that order; junction bases with no gene match: 9. CDR1 is MNHEY and CDR2 is SMNVEV in the germline V gene (reference sequence). CDR3 residues: CASSLWASGSRSSYEQYF. As DNA, the CDR3 is TGTGCCAGCAGTTTATGGGCTAGCGGGAGTAGGAGCTCCTACGAGCAGTACTTC.

The chain carries TRBV18 and TRBJ2-5; possibly TRBD1 for D (5 bases). V lost 3 bases to trimming and J lost 1 base, with 9 bases between them. The CDR3 is 14 amino acids. Germline lookup yields CDR1 KGHSH and CDR2 LQKENI. The CDR3 loop is CASSPWGPQETQYF. The CDR3, as DNA: TGTGCCAGCTCACCGTGGGGCCCCCAAGAGACCCAGTACTTC.

This clone has just one count. The chain carries TRBV9 and TRBJ1-1; unclear D gene. CDR1 and CDR2 from the germline V gene are SGDLS and YYNGEE. The V and J ends lost 3 bases and 2 bases respectively, with 8 bases between them. The CDR3 covers 13 residues. Here the CDR3 reads CASSALDNTEAFF. CDR3 bases: TGTGCCAGCAGCGCCCTGGACAACACTGAAGCTTTCTTT.

This chain joins TRBV28 and TRBJ1-5; 7 bases match TRBD1. Germline V CDR1 and CDR2: MDHEN, SYDVKM. V shed 4 bases, J shed 2 bases, and the junction held 14 bases outside the gene matches. The CDR3 loop spans 18 amino acids. CDR3 region: CASSSLRATGSGNQPQHF. In DNA form, the CDR3 reads TGTGCCAGCAGTTCTCTACGCGCGACAGGGAGCGGCAATCAGCCCCAGCATTTT.

This chain links TRBV28 with TRBJ1-1; D remains unclear. Trimming left V 3 bases short and J 0 bases short, with 11 bases between. There are 15 residues in the CDR3. CDR1 is MDHEN and CDR2 is SYDVKM in the germline V gene. The CDR3, as DNA: TGTGCCAGCAGTTTTATGAACGGTCTGAACACTGAAGCTTTCTTT. It translates to CASSFMNGLNTEAFF.

This sequence joins TRBV15 and TRBJ1-1, with D maybe TRBD1 (5 bases). In germline, CDR1 is LNHNV, CDR2 YYDKDF (reference sequence). Between the trimmed V and J ends, which lost 1 base and 3 bases, there was a span of 9 bases. The CDR3 covers 14 residues. The DNA for the CDR3 is TGTGCCACCAGCAGAGGGGGCCGGGACACTGAAGCTTTCTTT. This sequence encodes CATSRGGRDTEAFF.

The chain combines TRBV18 with TRBJ1-3; no clear D gene. The CDR3 extends over 14 amino acids. Trimming cost V 0 bases and J 11 bases, with 14 bases left between them. Germline-derived CDR1 and CDR2 are KGHSH and LQKENI. CDR3 DNA: TGTGCCAGCTCACCACCGAATAAAGAGACGGCCATATATTTT. It encodes CASSPPNKETAIYF.